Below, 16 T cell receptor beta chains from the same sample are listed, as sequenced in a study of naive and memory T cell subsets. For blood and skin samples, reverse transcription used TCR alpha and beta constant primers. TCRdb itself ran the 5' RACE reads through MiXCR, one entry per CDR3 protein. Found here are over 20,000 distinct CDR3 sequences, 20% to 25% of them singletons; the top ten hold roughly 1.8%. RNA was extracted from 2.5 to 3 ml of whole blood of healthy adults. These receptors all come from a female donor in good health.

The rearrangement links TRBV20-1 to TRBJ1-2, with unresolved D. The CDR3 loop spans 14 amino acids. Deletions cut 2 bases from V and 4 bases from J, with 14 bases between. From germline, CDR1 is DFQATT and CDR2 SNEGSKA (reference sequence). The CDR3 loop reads CSARTPGWGYGYTF. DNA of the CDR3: TGCAGTGCTAGAACCCCCGGGTGGGGCTATGGCTACACCTTC.

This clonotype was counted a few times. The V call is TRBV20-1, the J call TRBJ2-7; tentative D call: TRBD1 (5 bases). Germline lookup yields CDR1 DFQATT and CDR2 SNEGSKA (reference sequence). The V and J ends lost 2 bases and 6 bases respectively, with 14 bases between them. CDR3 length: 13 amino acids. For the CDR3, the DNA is TGCAGTGCTAGACCAGCGCCTAGGGGCGAGCAGTACTTC. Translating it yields CSARPAPRGEQYF.

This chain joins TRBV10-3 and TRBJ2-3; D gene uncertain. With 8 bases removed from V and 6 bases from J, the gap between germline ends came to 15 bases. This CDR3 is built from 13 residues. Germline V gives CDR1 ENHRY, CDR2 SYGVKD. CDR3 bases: TGTGCCATCCGGACCGATACCGGTGATACGCAGTATTTT. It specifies CAIRTDTGDTQYF.

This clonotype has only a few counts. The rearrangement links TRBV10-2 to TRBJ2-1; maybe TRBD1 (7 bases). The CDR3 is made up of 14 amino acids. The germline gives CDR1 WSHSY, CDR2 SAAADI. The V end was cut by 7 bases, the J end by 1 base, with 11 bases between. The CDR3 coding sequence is TGCGCCAGCATGGGGGGACAGTCCTACAATGAGCAGTTCTTC. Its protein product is CASMGGQSYNEQFF.

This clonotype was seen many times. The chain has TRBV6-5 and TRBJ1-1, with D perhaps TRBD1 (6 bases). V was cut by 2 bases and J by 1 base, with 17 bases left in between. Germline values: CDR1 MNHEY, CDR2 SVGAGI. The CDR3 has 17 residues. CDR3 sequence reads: CASSYPIGRGGNTEAFF. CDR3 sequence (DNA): TGTGCCAGCAGTTACCCAATTGGGCGAGGGGGGAACACTGAAGCTTTCTTT.

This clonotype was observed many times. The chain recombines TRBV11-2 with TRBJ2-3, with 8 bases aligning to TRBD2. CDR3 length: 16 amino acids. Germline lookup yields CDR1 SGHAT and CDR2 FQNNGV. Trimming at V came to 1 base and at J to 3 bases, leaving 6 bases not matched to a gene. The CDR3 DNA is TGTGCCAGCAGCTTAGTGGTGACTAGCGAAACAGATACGCAGTATTTT. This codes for CASSLVVTSETDTQYF. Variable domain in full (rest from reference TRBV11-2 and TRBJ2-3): EAGVAQSPRYKIIEKRQSVAFWCNPISGHATLYWYQQILGQGPKLLIQFQNNGVVDDSQLPKDRFSAERLKGVDSTLKIQPAKLEDSAVYLCASSLVVTSETDTQYFGPGTRLTVL.

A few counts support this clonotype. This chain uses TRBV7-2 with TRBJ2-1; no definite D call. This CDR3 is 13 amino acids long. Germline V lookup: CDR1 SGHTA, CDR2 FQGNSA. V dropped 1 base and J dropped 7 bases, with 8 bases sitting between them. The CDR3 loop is CASSLGGPNEQFF. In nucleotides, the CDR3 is TGTGCCAGCAGCTTAGGAGGTCCGAATGAGCAGTTCTTC.

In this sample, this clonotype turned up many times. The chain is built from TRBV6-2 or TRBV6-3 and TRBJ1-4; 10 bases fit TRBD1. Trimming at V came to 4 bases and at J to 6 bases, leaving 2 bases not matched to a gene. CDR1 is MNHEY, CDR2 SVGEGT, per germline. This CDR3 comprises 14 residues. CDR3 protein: CASSLGTGDEKLFF. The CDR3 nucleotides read TGTGCCAGCAGTTTAGGGACAGGGGATGAAAAACTGTTTTTT.

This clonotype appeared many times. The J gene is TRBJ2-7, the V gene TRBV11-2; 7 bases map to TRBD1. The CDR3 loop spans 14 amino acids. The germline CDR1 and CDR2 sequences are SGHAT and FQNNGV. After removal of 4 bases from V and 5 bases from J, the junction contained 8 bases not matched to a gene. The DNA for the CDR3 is TGTGCCAGCAGCTCAACCCGGGACAGCCACGAGCAGTACTTC. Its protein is CASSSTRDSHEQYF.

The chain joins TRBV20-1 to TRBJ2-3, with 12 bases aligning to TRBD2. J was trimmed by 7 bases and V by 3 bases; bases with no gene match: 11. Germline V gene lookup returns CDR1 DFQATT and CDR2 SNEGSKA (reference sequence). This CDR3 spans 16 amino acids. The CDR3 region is CSASTGTSGRYYTQYF. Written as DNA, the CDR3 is TGCAGTGCTAGTACCGGGACTAGCGGGCGGTACTATACGCAGTATTTT.

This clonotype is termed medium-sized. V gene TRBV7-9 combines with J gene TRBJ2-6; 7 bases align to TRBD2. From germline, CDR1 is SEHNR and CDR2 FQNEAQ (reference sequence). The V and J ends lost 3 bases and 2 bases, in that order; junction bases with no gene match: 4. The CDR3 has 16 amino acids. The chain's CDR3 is CASSLGGVAGANVLTF. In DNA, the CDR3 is TGTGCCAGCAGCTTGGGAGGGGTGGCTGGGGCCAACGTCCTGACTTTC.

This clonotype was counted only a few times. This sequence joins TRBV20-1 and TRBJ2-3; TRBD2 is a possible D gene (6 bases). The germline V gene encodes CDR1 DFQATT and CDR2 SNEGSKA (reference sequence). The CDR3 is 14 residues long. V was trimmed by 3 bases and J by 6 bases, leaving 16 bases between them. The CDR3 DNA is TGCAGTGCTAGGGAGCCGGGGAGGTCGGATACGCAGTATTTT. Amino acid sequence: CSAREPGRSDTQYF.

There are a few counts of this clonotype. CDR3 sequence reads: CASSQVGAGGTDTQYF. The CDR3 nucleotides are TGCGCCAGCAGCCAAGTGGGCGCGGGAGGCACAGATACGCAGTATTTT. The chain employs TRBV4-3 and TRBJ2-3; 7 nucleotides match TRBD2. Germline CDR1 reads LGHNA; CDR2 reads YSLEER. The CDR3 length is 16 residues. V trimming: 1 base; J trimming: 1 base; junction bases outside the gene matches: 5.

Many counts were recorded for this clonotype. Here the CDR3 reads CASSLLAGDEQYF. The CDR3, as DNA: TGTGCCAGCAGTTTGCTAGCGGGGGACGAGCAGTACTTC. The V call is TRBV27, the J call TRBJ2-7, with 10 bases aligning to TRBD2. Trimming at V came to 3 bases and at J to 5 bases, leaving 1 base not matched to a gene. This CDR3 has 13 amino acids. Germline V gives CDR1 MNHEY, CDR2 SMNVEV (reference sequence).

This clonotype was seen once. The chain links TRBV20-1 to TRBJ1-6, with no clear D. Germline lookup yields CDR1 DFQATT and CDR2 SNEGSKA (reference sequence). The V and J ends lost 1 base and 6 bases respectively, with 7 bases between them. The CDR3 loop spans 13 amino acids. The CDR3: CSARGVFNSPLHF. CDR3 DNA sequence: TGCAGTGCTAGAGGAGTCTTTAATTCACCCCTCCACTTT.

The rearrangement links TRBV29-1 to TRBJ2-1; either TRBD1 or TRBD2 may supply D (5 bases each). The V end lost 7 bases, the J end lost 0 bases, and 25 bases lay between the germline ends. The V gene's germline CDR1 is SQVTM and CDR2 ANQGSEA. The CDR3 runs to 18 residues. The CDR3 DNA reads TGCAGCGGGAGGCGAGGGGACCGCTCATTTAGCTCCTACAATGAGCAGTTCTTC. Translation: CSGRRGDRSFSSYNEQFF.